These 21 T cell receptor beta chains were all obtained from the same sample, sequenced in a study of early stage breast cancer tumors. Libraries were prepared by immunoSEQ multiplex PCR; TCRdb keeps only in-frame clonotypes and omits some of them. The sample consists of about 50,000 clones, about three quarters of them appearing once. The sample consisted of blood. The receptors were sampled from a person aged 25-39 years with breast cancer.

The V and J genes are TRBV5-6 and TRBJ1-3; D gene unclear. The CDR3 consists of 15 residues. Trimming removed 0 bases at V and 2 bases at J, with 9 bases between. CDR1 and CDR2 from the germline V gene are SGHDT and YYEEEE. CDR3 amino acids: CASSLVPDAGNTIYF. For the CDR3, the DNA is TGTGCCAGCAGCTTGGTCCCGGACGCTGGAAACACCATATATTTT.

The chain links TRBV7-9 to TRBJ1-6; D gene ambiguous. CDR3 size: 13 residues. The ends were cut back, 6 bases at V and 6 bases at J, with 9 bases in the middle. The V gene's germline CDR1 is SEHNR and CDR2 FQNEAQ (reference sequence). The CDR3 coding sequence is TGTGCCAGCAGACCGCTTGGTAATTCACCCCTCCACTTT. Translating it yields CASRPLGNSPLHF.

CDR3: CASSYRTTGNTEAFF. CDR3 sequence (DNA): TGCGCCAGCAGCTACCGTACGACAGGGAACACTGAAGCTTTCTTT. This sequence joins TRBV4-3 and TRBJ1-1, with TRBD1 as a possible D gene (6 bases). Germline CDR1 LGHNA, CDR2 YSLEER. Trimming took 5 bases from V and 1 from J, leaving 14 bases between them. This CDR3 is 15 amino acids long.

This sequence joins TRBV28 and TRBJ2-6, with D possibly being TRBD2 (6 bases). Germline V gives CDR1 MDHEN, CDR2 SYDVKM. The CDR3 covers 16 residues. Trimming shortened V by 6 bases and J by 0 bases, and 12 bases separated the two germline ends. The CDR3 region has the DNA TGTGCCAGCAGCACGGAGGGCGCCTCTGGGGCCAACGTCCTGACTTTC. Amino acids: CASSTEGASGANVLTF.

This chain uses TRBV7-3 with TRBJ1-6; tentatively, D is TRBD1 (5 bases). The germline gives CDR1 SGHTA, CDR2 FQGTGA. Trimming stripped 5 bases from V and 8 bases from J, with 13 bases between. CDR3 length: 14 residues. The CDR3 DNA reads TGTGCCAGCAGCCCGGGACTCCCGGATTCACCCCTCCACTTT. Encoded protein: CASSPGLPDSPLHF.

This clone turned up a few times. The rearrangement links TRBV4-1 to TRBJ2-7; 13 nucleotides agree with TRBD2. V trimming: 5 bases; J trimming: 0 bases; junction bases outside the gene matches: 4. The CDR3 extends over 16 amino acids. Germline CDR1 MGHRA, CDR2 YSYEKL. The CDR3 DNA is TGCGCCAGCAGCGCGGGACTAGCGGGAAGCTCCTACGAGCAGTACTTC. Its protein is CASSAGLAGSSYEQYF.

The V call is TRBV4-1, the J call TRBJ1-5, with a possible D match to TRBD1 (5 bases). Germline CDR1 and CDR2: MGHRA and YSYEKL. V was clipped by 4 bases and J by 9 bases, with 19 bases between them. This CDR3 region has 15 residues. CDR3 region: CASSPKVQVRRPQHF. The CDR3 DNA sequence: TGCGCCAGCAGCCCGAAGGTACAGGTTAGGCGGCCCCAGCATTTT.

This clone was seen more than once but under ten times. The chain carries TRBV7-2 and TRBJ1-5; D unclear. CDR3 size: 12 residues. The V and J ends lost 6 bases and 1 base respectively, with 4 bases between them. The V gene's germline CDR1 is SGHTA and CDR2 FQGNSA. CDR3 sequence: CASSTSNQPQHF. The CDR3 DNA follows: TGTGCCAGCAGTACGAGCAATCAGCCCCAGCATTTT.

The chain couples TRBV6-6 to TRBJ1-1; the D gene is possibly TRBD1 (6 bases). The germline gives CDR1 MNHNY, CDR2 SVGAGI (reference sequence). Trimming left V 0 bases short and J 7 bases short, with 12 bases between. CDR3 length: 14 residues. CDR3 loop: CASSYSPGDSEAFF. CDR3 sequence (DNA): TGTGCCAGCAGTTACTCACCAGGGGATAGTGAAGCTTTCTTT.

This clone has a single count. V gene TRBV7-6 combines with J gene TRBJ2-3, with unresolved D. Germline V gene lookup returns CDR1 SGHVS and CDR2 FNYEAQ. This CDR3 contains 11 residues. Trimming cost V 5 bases and J 6 bases, with 6 bases left between them. The CDR3 bases are TGTGCCAGCAGCCGGTCGGATACGCAGTATTTT. This encodes CASSRSDTQYF.

CDR3 nucleotides: TGTCCCCTAGCTACGCAGTATTTT. This codes for CPLATQYF. V gene TRBV19 combines with J gene TRBJ2-3; TRBD2 might be the D (5 bases). CDR3 length: 8 residues. Germline V gene sequence: CDR1 LNHDA, CDR2 SQIVND (reference sequence).

V usage is TRBV2 and J usage is TRBJ2-5, with TRBD2 matching 12 bases. The V and J ends lost 4 bases and 3 bases, in that order; junction bases with no gene match: 6. CDR1 is SNHLY and CDR2 is FYNNEI in the germline V gene. This CDR3 is built from 16 residues. CDR3 nucleotide sequence: TGTGCCAGCAGTGGCAGGACTAGCGGGACGAAAGAGACCCAGTACTTC. Translating it yields CASSGRTSGTKETQYF.

The chain combines TRBV2 with TRBJ2-1, with 9 bases matching TRBD2. CDR1 and CDR2 from the germline V gene are SNHLY and FYNNEI. The J segment lost 7 bases and the V segment lost 8 bases, leaving 9 bases of the junction unmatched. CDR3 size: 14 residues. The CDR3 sequence: CASVEREVGNEQFF. The CDR3 DNA is TGTGCCAGCGTGGAGCGGGAGGTGGGGAATGAGCAGTTCTTC.

The genes are TRBV6-6 and TRBJ2-5; D perhaps matches TRBD1 (6 bases). Looked up from germline, CDR1 is MNHNY and CDR2 is SVGAGI (reference sequence). Trimming pared 5 bases from V and 1 base from J, leaving 8 bases between. This CDR3 is built from 13 residues. CDR3 residues: CASSDRTQETQYF. The CDR3 DNA reads as TGTGCCAGCAGTGACAGGACCCAAGAGACCCAGTACTTC.

The chain combines TRBV5-1 with TRBJ1-2; 12 bases fit TRBD1. Trimming at V came to 4 bases and at J to 4 bases, leaving 14 bases not matched to a gene. This CDR3 contains 18 residues. Germline CDR1 SGHRS, CDR2 YFSETQ. CDR3 sequence reads: CASSQKGQGARVGYGYTF. The CDR3 DNA follows: TGCGCCAGCAGCCAGAAGGGACAGGGGGCCAGAGTTGGCTATGGCTACACCTTC.

This chain joins TRBV29-1 and TRBJ1-1; TRBD1 matches 7 bases. V lost 2 bases to trimming and J lost 7 bases; unmatched junction nucleotides: 13. This CDR3 comprises 15 residues. Germline-derived CDR1 and CDR2 are SQVTM and ANQGSEA. CDR3 region: CSVERVTGPAVEAFF. The DNA for the CDR3 is TGCAGCGTTGAAAGGGTGACAGGGCCGGCGGTTGAAGCTTTCTTT.

The V call is TRBV5-1, the J call TRBJ1-3; 8 positions match TRBD1. CDR1 and CDR2 from the germline V gene are SGHRS and YFSETQ. CDR3 length: 15 residues. V trimming: 3 bases; J trimming: 5 bases; junction bases outside the gene matches: 7. The CDR3 DNA sequence: TGCGCCAGCAGCTACGCCGGGACAGGCCGAAACACCATATATTTT. It yields the protein CASSYAGTGRNTIYF.

The chain carries TRBV5-4 and TRBJ2-5; TRBD2 might be the D (5 bases). Trimming removed 7 bases from V and 5 bases from J, with 15 bases in between. This CDR3 comprises 13 residues. Per the germline V gene, CDR1 is SGHNT and CDR2 is YYREEE (reference sequence). CDR3 sequence reads: CASQDRDRETQYF. The DNA for the CDR3 is TGTGCCAGCCAGGACCGGGATAGGGAGACCCAGTACTTC.

The chain is built from TRBV6-6 and TRBJ2-7, with D perhaps TRBD1 or TRBD2 (5 bases each). The length of the CDR3 is 16 residues. Trimming removed 6 bases at V and 3 bases at J, with 21 bases between. The germline gives CDR1 MNHNY, CDR2 SVGAGI (reference sequence). The CDR3 coding sequence is TGTGCCAGCAGCTCATCGGGGCAGTCCGTAGGCTACGAGCAGTACTTC. It translates to CASSSSGQSVGYEQYF.

A single count supports this clone. The chain employs TRBV9 and TRBJ1-4; 7 bases fit TRBD1. Looked up from germline, CDR1 is SGDLS and CDR2 is YYNGEE. There are 15 residues in the CDR3. V gave up 2 bases and J gave up 4 bases; unmatched junction bases: 5. The CDR3: CASSVRDRYNEKLFF. CDR3 in DNA: TGTGCCAGCAGCGTCCGGGACAGATATAATGAAAAACTGTTTTTT.

This clone was seen more than once but under ten times. This sequence joins TRBV19 and TRBJ2-2; D unclear. The ends were cut back, 5 bases at V and 4 bases at J, with 11 bases in the middle. Germline lookup yields CDR1 LNHDA and CDR2 SQIVND (reference sequence). CDR3 length equals 14 residues. CDR3: CASSVDLGTGELFF. In DNA, the CDR3 is TGTGCCAGTAGTGTGGACCTGGGCACCGGGGAGCTGTTTTTT.